This TCR beta chain was observed in a study of OX40 agonist ivuxolimab in advanced cancers. Turning to the study itself: Patients were treated with ivuxolimab, an agonistic anti-OX40 (CD134) antibody. Eligibility admitted prior anti-PD-1, anti-PD-L1 or anti-CTLA-4 therapy; around 38% had some.

The table came from immunoSEQ multiplex PCR; TCRdb's copy has only in-frame clones and leaves some out. The profile covers about 41,000 clones, with around 87% appearing a single time and under 4% taken by the ten largest. Points from the study as a whole: Among the lowest peripheral clonal expansion occurred in 0.1-3.0 mg/kg partial responders. Expanded clones tended on average to be more numerous among CD8+ T cells than CD4+.

With respect to this clone: Its antigen is not known.

Germline V CDR1 and CDR2: LGHNA, YNFKEQ. CDR3 length: 16 residues. Trimming shortened V by 1 base and J by 6 bases, and 18 bases separated the two germline ends. The J gene is TRBJ1-1, the V gene TRBV4-2; D is perhaps TRBD1 (5 bases). The specimen comprised CD4+ or CD8+ T cells sorted from blood, sampled in a trial of the OX40 agonist ivuxolimab. The clonotype comes from an adult with an advanced solid tumor such as melanoma, head and neck, liver or kidney cancer. CDR3 protein: CASSQGGVLPAPEAFF. CDR3 in DNA: TGTGCCAGCAGCCAAGGGGGGGTCCTTCCCGCACCTGAAGCTTTCTTT.